The clone carrying this T cell receptor (beta chain) was counted a single time. The junction departs from the called germline gene at one end, perhaps through a read error. Germline loops: CDR1 KGHSH, CDR2 LQKENI. The CDR3 is 13 residues long. One entry per CDR3 protein results from TCRdb running MiXCR on the 5' RACE reads. The sample has tens of thousands of distinct CDR3 sequences; 28% are singletons. The sequenced sample was naive CD4+ T cells sorted from blood. Subset noted: naive CD4+ T cells, CD4+CD45RA+CD25-. The clonotype was recovered from a female donor with breast cancer. J is TRBJ2-1 and V is TRBV18; 7 bases are a match to TRBD1. This CDR3 is CASSPLATGRILF. Here the CDR3 DNA reads TGTGCCAGCTCACCATTGGCGACAGGGCGGATACTTTTC.